The 16 T cell receptor beta chains listed next were all sequenced from one sample in a study of T cells after yellow fever vaccination. MiXCR was run by TCRdb on the 5' RACE reads, yielding one entry per CDR3 protein. The sample yields approximately 610,000 distinct CDR3 sequences, roughly 17% seen once. The sequencing used PBMCs, collected 5 days after the first yellow fever vaccination. These receptors were taken from a man younger than 30 who received the YFV17D yellow fever vaccine.

This clonotype was counted only a few times. This chain uses TRBV7-2 with TRBJ2-1; D gene ambiguous. Germline V gene data show CDR1 as SGHTA and CDR2 as FQGNSA. With 5 bases removed from V and 0 bases from J, the gap between germline ends came to 17 bases. CDR3 length: 17 residues. The CDR3 sequence is CASSPFRPLRSYNEQFF. The DNA of the CDR3 is TGTGCCAGCAGCCCCTTTCGACCTTTACGCTCCTACAATGAGCAGTTCTTC. Full variable domain (remainder filled in from reference TRBV7-2 and TRBJ2-1): GAGVSQSPSNKVTEKGKDVELRCDPISGHTALYWYRQSLGQGLEFLIYFQGNSAPDKSGLPSDRFSAERTGGSVSTLTIQRTQQEDSAVYLCASSPFRPLRSYNEQFFGPGTRLTVL.

This clonotype was seen a few times. V usage is TRBV9 and J usage is TRBJ1-6; a weak D match, TRBD1 (5 bases). Germline V lookup: CDR1 SGDLS, CDR2 YYNGEE. The CDR3 runs 16 residues. Trimming removed 0 bases at V and 7 bases at J, with 14 bases between. CDR3 protein: CASSVAWGGGNSPLHF. CDR3 nucleotides: TGTGCCAGCAGCGTAGCTTGGGGGGGAGGCAATTCACCCCTCCACTTT.

The chain uses TRBV5-1 and TRBJ2-7, with a tentative D call TRBD2 (6 bases). The germline V and J ends were trimmed by 4 bases and 11 bases, with 22 bases remaining between them. This CDR3 comprises 14 residues. In germline, CDR1 is SGHRS, CDR2 YFSETQ. The CDR3 coding sequence is TGCGCCAGCAGCCTTGACGGGGACTCCAAGCCTAAGTACGTC. Residues: CASSLDGDSKPKYV.

The chain combines TRBV9 with TRBJ1-5; TRBD1 agrees at 7 bases. Trimming took 3 bases from V and 5 from J; bases not matched to a gene: 8. This CDR3 is 15 amino acids long. Looked up from germline, CDR1 is SGDLS and CDR2 is YYNGEE. CDR3 bases: TGTGCCAGCAGCGCAGGGGACAGCCGATATCAGCCCCAGCATTTT. Its translation is CASSAGDSRYQPQHF.

This chain joins TRBV6-1 and TRBJ1-3, with D perhaps TRBD1 (6 bases). CDR1 MNHNS and CDR2 SASEGT come from the germline V gene. Trimming left V 6 bases short and J 12 bases short, with 24 bases between. The CDR3 spans 15 residues. CDR3 residues: CASRPQKGGELVIYF. The CDR3 nucleotides are TGTGCCAGCAGACCCCAGAAAGGGGGGGAGTTGGTCATATATTTT.

This clonotype was counted ten times or more. This chain connects TRBV15 to TRBJ1-4, with D perhaps matching TRBD1 (6 bases). The CDR3 is 15 amino acids. Trimming pared 0 bases from V and 8 bases from J, leaving 13 bases between. The V gene's germline CDR1 is LNHNV and CDR2 YYDKDF (reference sequence). This chain's CDR3 is CATSRDPQGEEKLFF. The CDR3 bases are TGTGCCACCAGCAGAGATCCACAGGGAGAAGAAAAACTGTTTTTT.

This clonotype has more than one count but fewer than ten. This sequence joins TRBV12-3 or TRBV12-4 and TRBJ1-2; 7 nucleotides align to TRBD1. The CDR3 has 14 amino acids. The V gene end was trimmed by 5 bases and the J gene end by 2 bases; junction bases not matched to a gene: 5. CDR3 nucleotides: TGTGCCAGCAGTAACAGGGGAGGCAACTATGGCTACACCTTC. Its translation: CASSNRGGNYGYTF.

This clonotype was counted ten times or more. The gene calls are TRBV4-1 and TRBJ2-7; 7 nucleotides match TRBD1. From germline, CDR1 is MGHRA and CDR2 YSYEKL. This CDR3 is built from 14 residues. The V segment lost 4 bases and the J segment 7 bases; nucleotides outside the gene matches: 10. CDR3: CASSLMDRQREQYF. The CDR3 nucleotides read TGCGCCAGCAGCCTTATGGACAGGCAAAGGGAGCAGTACTTC.

The V and J genes are TRBV4-2 and TRBJ1-6, with D possibly TRBD1 on 5 matching bases. Germline CDR1 LGHNA, CDR2 YNFKEQ. This CDR3 has 17 residues. V gave up 0 bases and J gave up 10 bases, with 19 bases separating them. The CDR3 DNA reads TGTGCCAGCAGCCAAGAACCCTACTCGGGGACTGTGTCACCCCTCCACTTT. This gives the protein CASSQEPYSGTVSPLHF.

The V call is TRBV28, the J call TRBJ1-6, with TRBD1 matching over 9 bases. V lost 0 bases, J lost 18 bases, and 9 bases stayed unmatched. Germline-derived CDR1 and CDR2 are MDHEN and SYDVKM. The CDR3 runs to 14 residues. The CDR3 nucleotides read TGTGCCAGCAGTTTATGGGGACAGGGTCGAACCCACCACTTT. Encoded protein: CASSLWGQGRTHHF.

The chain recombines TRBV7-9 with TRBJ2-4, with D maybe TRBD2 (5 bases). Between the trimmed V and J ends, which lost 6 bases and 10 bases, there was a span of 10 bases. The CDR3 is made up of 11 amino acids. Germline lookup yields CDR1 SEHNR and CDR2 FQNEAQ (reference sequence). The chain's CDR3 is CASSLSGIQYF. CDR3 DNA sequence: TGTGCCAGCAGTTTAAGCGGAATTCAGTACTTC.

This clonotype was picked up a small number of times. The chain has TRBV4-3 and TRBJ1-3; D gene ambiguous. V lost 0 bases, J lost 0 bases, and 6 bases lay in between. Germline V lookup: CDR1 LGHNA, CDR2 YSLEER. There are 15 residues in the CDR3. CDR3 residues: CASSQDQVSGNTIYF. The CDR3 DNA sequence: TGCGCCAGCAGCCAAGACCAGGTCTCTGGAAACACCATATATTTT.

The rearrangement joins TRBV13 to TRBJ2-1; 8 bases fit TRBD2. Trimming removed 5 bases from V and 4 bases from J; junction bases left unmatched: 4. The germline V gene has CDR1 PRHDT and CDR2 FYEKMQ (reference sequence). The CDR3 length is 14 residues. The CDR3 protein is CASSISGAYNEQFF. Written as DNA, the CDR3 is TGTGCCAGCAGCATTAGCGGGGCTTACAATGAGCAGTTCTTC.

The chain employs TRBV7-9 and TRBJ2-2; D is unresolved. V lost 3 bases to trimming and J lost 0 bases, with 8 bases between them. This CDR3 is built from 15 residues. Germline V gene sequence: CDR1 SEHNR, CDR2 FQNEAQ (reference sequence). The CDR3 DNA reads as TGTGCCAGCAGCTTCTCACCCGCGAACACCGGGGAGCTGTTTTTT. Amino acid sequence: CASSFSPANTGELFF.

The V gene is TRBV7-2, the J gene TRBJ2-5; 9 bases are shared with TRBD1. V lost 5 bases and J lost 5; bases outside the gene matches: 6. Germline lookup yields CDR1 SGHTA and CDR2 FQGNSA. The CDR3 contains 14 residues. CDR3 protein: CASSANRGQETQYF. In DNA form, the CDR3 reads TGTGCCAGCAGCGCAAACAGGGGGCAGGAGACCCAGTACTTC.

This clonotype came up a few times. The chain is built from TRBV6-1 and TRBJ2-1, with 11 bases that match TRBD2. V was pared by 8 bases and J by 6 bases, with 9 bases of the junction left unmatched. CDR1 MNHNS and CDR2 SASEGT come from the germline V gene. CDR3 length equals 15 residues. As DNA, the CDR3 is TGTGCCAGCTCCCCACTAGCGGGGGTTCTCAATGAGCAGTTCTTC. It translates to CASSPLAGVLNEQFF.